The 20 T cell receptor beta chains in this list originate from one sample, sequenced in a study of identical twins. TCRdb re-called the 5' RACE reads with MiXCR, one entry per CDR3 protein. The sample has roughly 250,000 distinct CDR3 sequences, 5.5% to 7% seen once. The data also belong to a second study, concerning yellow fever vaccine responses in identical twins.

The sample was memory (CD45RO+) T cells sorted from blood. These receptors all stem from a woman younger than 30 in good health.

The chain combines TRBV11-2 with TRBJ2-1; 14 nucleotides align to TRBD2. Germline V gives CDR1 SGHAT, CDR2 FQNNGV. V shed 5 bases, J shed 13 bases, and the junction held 10 bases outside the gene matches. The CDR3 loop spans 15 amino acids. This CDR3 is CASSLRTSGGFGQFF. For the CDR3, the DNA is TGTGCCAGCAGCCTAAGGACTAGCGGGGGGTTTGGTCAGTTCTTC.

The rearrangement uses TRBV11-3 and TRBJ2-1; 10 positions agree with TRBD2. CDR1 SGHNT and CDR2 YENEEA come from the germline V gene. CDR3 length: 15 residues. Trimming cost V 5 bases and J 3 bases; bases outside gene matches: 4. CDR3 DNA sequence: TGTGCCAGCAGCCTGACTAGCGGGTTCTACAATGAGCAGTTCTTC. It is translated as CASSLTSGFYNEQFF. The variable domain in full, with the rest retrieved from reference TRBV11-3 and TRBJ2-1, is EAGVVQSPRYKIIEKKQPVAFWCNPISGHNTLYWYLQNLGQGPELLIRYENEEAVDDSQLPKDRFSAERLKGVDSTLKIQPAELGDSAVYLCASSLTSGFYNEQFFGPGTRLTVL.

This clonotype has only a few counts. The chain is built from TRBV20-1 and TRBJ2-3, with D possibly being TRBD2 (5 bases). V was trimmed by 4 bases and J by 10 bases, leaving 12 bases between them. The CDR3 length is 11 residues. The germline V gene has CDR1 DFQATT and CDR2 SNEGSKA (reference sequence). Written as DNA, the CDR3 is TGCAGTGCTACTAGCCCGGGGTCGCAGTATTTT. Translated, it gives CSATSPGSQYF.

This clonotype appeared many times. The junction does not match germline at one end; this may be a read error. The J gene is TRBJ1-1, the V gene TRBV5-1; D is ambiguous. The CDR3 spans 13 residues. Germline loops: CDR1 SGHRS, CDR2 YFSETQ. In DNA form, the CDR3 reads TGCGCCAGCAGCTTGTTGGGGAACTCTGAAGCTTTCTTT. It codes for CASSLLGNSEAFF.

In regard to this clonotype: It may be a read error: a sequence one base away is much more abundant. The rearrangement uses TRBV6-5 and TRBJ2-1; weak D call: TRBD1 (6 bases). The CDR3 consists of 16 residues. CDR1 is MNHEY and CDR2 is SVGAGI in the germline V gene. CDR3 in amino acids: CAGSYSRPGAGDEQFF. In DNA, the CDR3 is TGTGCCGGCAGTTACTCGAGGCCAGGGGCCGGCGATGAGCAGTTCTTC.

Comments on this clonotype: One junction end disagrees with the germline gene, perhaps due to a read error. The chain couples TRBV20-1 to TRBJ2-1; possibly TRBD2 for D (5 bases). Germline V gene data show CDR1 as DFQATT and CDR2 as SNEGSKA (reference sequence). The CDR3 is 16 amino acids. CDR3 in DNA: TGCAGTGCTAGAGATCTCCTAGCAAGTTCCTACATTGAGCAGTTCTTC. It yields the protein CSARDLLASSYIEQFF.

This clonotype was seen more than once but under ten times. The chain is built from TRBV20-1 and TRBJ2-1; 14 positions match TRBD2. Germline V lookup: CDR1 DFQATT, CDR2 SNEGSKA (reference sequence). The J segment lost 5 bases and the V segment lost 3 bases, leaving 3 bases of the junction unmatched. The CDR3 runs 15 residues. The CDR3: CSARGLAGADNEQFF. As DNA, the CDR3 is TGCAGTGCTAGGGGACTAGCGGGAGCCGACAATGAGCAGTTCTTC.

The sample holds many counts of this clonotype. This chain connects TRBV12-3 or TRBV12-4 to TRBJ2-5, with D perhaps TRBD2 (6 bases). V was pared by 2 bases and J by 5 bases, with 12 bases between. There are 14 residues in the CDR3. CDR3 residues: CASSLRDGGETQYF. The CDR3 DNA reads as TGTGCCAGCAGTTTACGCGATGGAGGGGAGACCCAGTACTTC.

This clonotype was detected a few times. The chain is built from TRBV28 and TRBJ2-5; 7 nucleotides match TRBD2. Germline trimming cut 5 bases from V and 5 bases from J; bases unmatched to any gene: 14. The CDR3 is made up of 16 amino acids. Germline V gives CDR1 MDHEN, CDR2 SYDVKM. The CDR3 DNA reads TGTGCCAGCAGTATATACGGACTAGTTCGGGGGGAGACCCAGTACTTC. Its translation is CASSIYGLVRGETQYF.

This clonotype was observed a handful of times. The gene calls are TRBV5-6 and TRBJ1-4, with TRBD1 identical over 10 bases. Germline lookup yields CDR1 SGHDT and CDR2 YYEEEE. The J segment lost 4 bases and the V segment lost 2 bases, leaving 2 bases of the junction unmatched. This CDR3 spans 15 amino acids. In nucleotides, the CDR3 is TGTGCCAGCAGCTTAAGGGACAGGGGTAATGAAAAACTGTTTTTT. Its protein is CASSLRDRGNEKLFF.

This clonotype was seen a handful of times. This sequence joins TRBV5-1 and TRBJ2-6; TRBD2 is a possible D gene (6 bases). V shed 6 bases and J shed 0 bases, with 7 bases lying between them. Germline V CDR1 and CDR2: SGHRS, YFSETQ. This CDR3 has 14 amino acids. The CDR3 DNA reads as TGCGCCAGCATGGGGGGCTCTGGGGCCAACGTCCTGACTTTC. Translating gives CASMGGSGANVLTF.

This clonotype was found many times. The chain carries TRBV7-7 and TRBJ2-3; 12 nucleotides line up with TRBD1. V was pared by 6 bases and J by 4 bases, with 8 bases of the junction left unmatched. This CDR3 is 16 amino acids long. The V gene's germline CDR1 is SSHAT and CDR2 FNYEAQ (reference sequence). CDR3 nucleotide sequence: TGTGCCAGCAGTCCCCCGGGACAGGGGGCCCCAGATACGCAGTATTTT. Protein product: CASSPPGQGAPDTQYF.

The chain recombines TRBV3-1 with TRBJ2-3; TRBD2 might be the D (7 bases). The CDR3 contains 16 residues. V lost 4 bases to trimming and J lost 3 bases, with 17 bases between them. From germline, CDR1 is LGHDT and CDR2 YNNKEL (reference sequence). CDR3 DNA sequence: TGTGCCAGCAGCCCCGGCGGAGGGGGGGTGACAGATACGCAGTATTTT. This gives the protein CASSPGGGGVTDTQYF.

This clonotype was detected only once. This chain links TRBV12-3 or TRBV12-4 with TRBJ2-5; 9 bases line up with TRBD2. The trim removed 5 bases at V and 0 bases at J, leaving 7 bases unmatched. The CDR3 covers 16 residues. This CDR3 reads CASSPSAGGYQETQYF. CDR3 sequence (DNA): TGTGCCAGCAGTCCCAGCGCGGGAGGGTACCAAGAGACCCAGTACTTC.

The chain uses TRBV20-1 and TRBJ2-4; 9 bases map to TRBD1. This CDR3 is 15 amino acids long. V lost 6 bases, J lost 0 bases, and 6 bases stayed unmatched. Germline assignment: CDR1 DFQATT and CDR2 SNEGSKA (reference sequence). CDR3 DNA: TGCAGTGCCCACGACAGGGGGACAGCCAAAAACATTCAGTACTTC. Translating it yields CSAHDRGTAKNIQYF.

This clonotype has a single count. The rearrangement uses TRBV18 and TRBJ2-1, with 14 bases aligning to TRBD2. The germline gives CDR1 KGHSH, CDR2 LQKENI. Unmatched junction bases numbered 5, after V lost 3 bases and J lost 4 bases. CDR3 size: 17 residues. CDR3 in amino acids: CASSPPGLAGGYNEQFF. The CDR3 DNA reads TGTGCCAGCTCACCGCCAGGACTAGCGGGGGGATACAATGAGCAGTTCTTC.

This chain uses TRBV18 with TRBJ2-6, with D unresolved. In germline, CDR1 is KGHSH, CDR2 LQKENI. This CDR3 spans 20 amino acids. Trimming took 6 bases from V and 0 from J, leaving 24 bases between them. In DNA form, the CDR3 reads TGTGCCAGCTCCCCGGGTGTATCGCCACTTCTCCCCTCTGGGGCCAACGTCCTGACTTTC. This sequence encodes CASSPGVSPLLPSGANVLTF.

This clonotype has more than one count but fewer than ten. The chain links TRBV9 to TRBJ1-1; D might be TRBD1 (5 bases). This CDR3 comprises 14 residues. V was cut by 3 bases and J by 7 bases, with 16 bases left in between. CDR1 is SGDLS, CDR2 YYNGEE, per germline. CDR3 in amino acids: CASSAGTVGGEAFF. The CDR3 coding sequence is TGTGCCAGCAGCGCCGGGACGGTCGGAGGTGAAGCTTTCTTT.

This clonotype has only a few counts. The chain employs TRBV10-3 and TRBJ2-1, with 8 bases matching TRBD2. Germline V gene sequence: CDR1 ENHRY, CDR2 SYGVKD. CDR3 size: 16 residues. The V and J ends lost 8 bases and 0 bases, in that order; junction bases with no gene match: 9. This CDR3 is CAILRGSGTSYNEQFF. CDR3 DNA sequence: TGTGCCATCTTACGGGGTAGCGGGACCTCCTACAATGAGCAGTTCTTC.

This clonotype was found many times. The V and J genes are TRBV27 and TRBJ1-1, with 7 bases matching TRBD1. The CDR3 is made up of 16 amino acids. Germline V gives CDR1 MNHEY, CDR2 SMNVEV (reference sequence). Trimming removed 3 bases from V and 5 bases from J; junction bases left unmatched: 12. The CDR3 DNA reads TGTGCCAGCAGTTTTTTGACAGGGATGGGGCGGACTGAAGCTTTCTTT. It specifies CASSFLTGMGRTEAFF.